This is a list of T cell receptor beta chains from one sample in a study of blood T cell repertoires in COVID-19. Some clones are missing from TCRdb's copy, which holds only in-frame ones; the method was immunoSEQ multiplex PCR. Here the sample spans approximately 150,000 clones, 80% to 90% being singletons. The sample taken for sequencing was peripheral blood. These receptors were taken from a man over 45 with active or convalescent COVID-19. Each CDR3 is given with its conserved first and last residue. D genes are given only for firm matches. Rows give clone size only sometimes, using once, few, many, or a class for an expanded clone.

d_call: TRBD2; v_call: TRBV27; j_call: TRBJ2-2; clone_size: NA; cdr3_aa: CASSFGTSISTGELFF; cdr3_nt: TGTGCCAGCAGTTTTGGGACTAGTATTTCCACCGGGGAGCTGTTTTTT
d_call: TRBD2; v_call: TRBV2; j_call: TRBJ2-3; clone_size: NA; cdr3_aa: CASSGLAATDTQYF; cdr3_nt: TGTGCCAGCAGTGGACTAGCGGCCACAGATACGCAGTATTTT
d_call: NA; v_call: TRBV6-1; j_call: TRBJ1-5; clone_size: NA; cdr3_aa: CASSEGASPYSNQPQHF; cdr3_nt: TGTGCCAGCAGTGAAGGGGCCAGTCCTTATAGCAATCAGCCCCAGCATTTT
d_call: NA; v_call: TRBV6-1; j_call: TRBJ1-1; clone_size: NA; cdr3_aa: CASSENNPAEAFF; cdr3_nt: TGTGCCAGCAGTGAAAACAACCCTGCTGAAGCTTTCTTT
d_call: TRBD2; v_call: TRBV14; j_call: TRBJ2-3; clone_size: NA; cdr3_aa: CASSQEMAGAPLGDTQYF; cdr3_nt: TGTGCCAGCAGCCAAGAGATGGCGGGAGCCCCGCTCGGGGATACGCAGTATTTT
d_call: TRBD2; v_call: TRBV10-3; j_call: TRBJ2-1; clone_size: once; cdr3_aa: CAIRKRREDYNEQFF; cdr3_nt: TGTGCCATCAGAAAGAGGCGGGAGGACTACAATGAGCAGTTCTTC
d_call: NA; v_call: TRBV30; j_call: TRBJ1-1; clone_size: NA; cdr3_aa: CAWSVSDRVSRGNTEAFF; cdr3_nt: TGTGCCTGGAGTGTATCAGACCGCGTTTCAAGGGGGAACACTGAAGCTTTCTTT
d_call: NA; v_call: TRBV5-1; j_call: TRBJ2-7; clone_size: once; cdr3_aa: CASSSDGPSLNEQYF; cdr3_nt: TGCGCCAGCAGCTCCGATGGGCCTTCCCTGAACGAGCAGTACTTC
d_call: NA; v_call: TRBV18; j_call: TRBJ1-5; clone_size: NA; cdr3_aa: CASSPRGGEPQHF; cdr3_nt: TGTGCCAGCTCACCAAGAGGGGGGGAGCCCCAGCATTTT
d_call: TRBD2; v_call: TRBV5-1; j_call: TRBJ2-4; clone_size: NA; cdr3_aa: CASTRRLAGGLNIQYF; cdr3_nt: TGCGCCAGCACCCGCAGGCTAGCGGGAGGCCTCAACATTCAGTACTTC
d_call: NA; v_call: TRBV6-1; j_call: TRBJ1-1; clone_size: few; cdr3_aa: CASSEDNRVLNTEAFF; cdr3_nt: TGTGCCAGCAGTGAGGATAACAGGGTCCTGAACACTGAAGCTTTCTTT
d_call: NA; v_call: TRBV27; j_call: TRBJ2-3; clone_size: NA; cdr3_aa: CASSLRGSTDTQYF; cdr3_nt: TGTGCCAGCAGTTTAAGGGGTAGCACAGATACGCAGTATTTT
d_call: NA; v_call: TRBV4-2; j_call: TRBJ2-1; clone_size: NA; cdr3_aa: CASSRLVDRSGSTYNEQFF; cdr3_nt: TGTGCCAGCAGCCGTTTGGTCGACAGGTCCGGATCAACCTACAATGAGCAGTTCTTC
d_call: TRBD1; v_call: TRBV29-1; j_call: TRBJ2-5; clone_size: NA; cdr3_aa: CSTGGAETQYF; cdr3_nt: TGCAGCACAGGGGGCGCAGAGACCCAGTACTTC
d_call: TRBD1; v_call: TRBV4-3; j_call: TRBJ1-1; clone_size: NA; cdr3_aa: CASSQLDRGNTEAFF; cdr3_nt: TGCGCCAGCAGCCAGTTGGACAGGGGGAACACTGAAGCTTTCTTT
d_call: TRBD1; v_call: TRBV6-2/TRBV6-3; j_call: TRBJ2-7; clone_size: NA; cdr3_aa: CASSYRTGATPYEQYF; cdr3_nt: TGTGCCAGCAGTTACAGGACAGGGGCGACTCCCTACGAGCAGTACTTC
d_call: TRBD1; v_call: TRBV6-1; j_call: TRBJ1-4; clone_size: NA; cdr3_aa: CASSESAQGEGKLFF; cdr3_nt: TGTGCCAGCAGTGAATCGGCGCAGGGGGAAGGAAAACTGTTTTTT
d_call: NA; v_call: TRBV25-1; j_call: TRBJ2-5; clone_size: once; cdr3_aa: CASSQLATETQYF; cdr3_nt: TGTGCCAGCAGTCAATTGGCAACGGAGACCCAGTACTTC
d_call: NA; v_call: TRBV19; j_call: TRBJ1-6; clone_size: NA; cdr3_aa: CASNRGGPGFTYNSPLHF; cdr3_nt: TGTGCCAGTAACCGAGGAGGGCCAGGGTTCACCTATAATTCACCCCTCCACTTT
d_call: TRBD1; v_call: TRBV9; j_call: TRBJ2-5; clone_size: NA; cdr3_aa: CASSPLGQLTVETQYF; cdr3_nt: TGTGCCAGCAGCCCCCTGGGACAGCTTACCGTAGAGACCCAGTACTTC
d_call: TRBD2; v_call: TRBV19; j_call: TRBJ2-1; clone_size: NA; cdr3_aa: CASSIRGLAGGSYNEQFF; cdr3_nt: TGTGCCAGTAGTATCAGGGGACTAGCGGGGGGAAGCTACAATGAGCAGTTCTTC
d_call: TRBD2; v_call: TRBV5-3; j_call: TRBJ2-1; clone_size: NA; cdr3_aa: CARSSCGWREANINNEQFF; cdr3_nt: TGTGCCAGAAGCTCCTGCGGTTGGCGGGAGGCTAATATAAACAATGAGCAGTTCTTC
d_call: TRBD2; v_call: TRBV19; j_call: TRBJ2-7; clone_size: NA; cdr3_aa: CASSIGTSGPYEQYF; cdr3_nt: TGTGCCAGTAGTATCGGGACTAGCGGACCCTACGAGCAGTACTTC
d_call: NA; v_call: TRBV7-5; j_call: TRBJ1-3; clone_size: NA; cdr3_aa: CARSAVRAPLSGNTIYF; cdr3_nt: TGTGCCAGAAGCGCTGTGAGGGCCCCGCTCTCTGGAAACACCATATATTTT
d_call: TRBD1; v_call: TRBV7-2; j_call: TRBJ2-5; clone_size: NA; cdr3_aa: CASSVDRGRETQYF; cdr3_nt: TGTGCCAGCAGCGTCGACAGGGGTCGAGAGACCCAGTACTTC
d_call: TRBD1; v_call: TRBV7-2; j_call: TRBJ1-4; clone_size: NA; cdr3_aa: CASSYYRDSKLFF; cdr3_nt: TGTGCCAGCAGCTACTACCGGGACAGTAAACTGTTTTTT
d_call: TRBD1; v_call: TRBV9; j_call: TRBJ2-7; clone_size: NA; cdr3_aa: CASSLGAGGYEQYF; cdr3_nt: TGTGCCAGCAGCCTTGGGGCAGGGGGTTACGAGCAGTACTTC
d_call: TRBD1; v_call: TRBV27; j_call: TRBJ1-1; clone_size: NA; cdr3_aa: CASRPRGRNTEAFF; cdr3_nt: TGTGCCAGCAGGCCGAGGGGGCGGAACACTGAAGCTTTCTTT
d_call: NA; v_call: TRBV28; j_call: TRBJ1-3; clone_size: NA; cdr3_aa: CASSFHDIHSGNTIYF; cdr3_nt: TGTGCCAGCAGTTTTCACGACATACACTCTGGAAACACCATATATTTT
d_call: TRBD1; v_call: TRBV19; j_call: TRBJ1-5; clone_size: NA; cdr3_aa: CASSETGEGNQPQHF; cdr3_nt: TGTGCCAGTAGCGAGACAGGGGAAGGCAATCAGCCCCAGCATTTT
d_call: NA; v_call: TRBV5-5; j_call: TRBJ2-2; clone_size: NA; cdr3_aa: CASSPPFRDTGELFF; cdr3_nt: TGTGCCAGCAGCCCGCCTTTTCGCGACACCGGGGAGCTGTTTTTT
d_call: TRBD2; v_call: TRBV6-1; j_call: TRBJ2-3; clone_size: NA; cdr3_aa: CASSEIAGVGDTQYF; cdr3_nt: TGTGCCAGCAGTGAAATAGCGGGAGTGGGAGATACGCAGTATTTT
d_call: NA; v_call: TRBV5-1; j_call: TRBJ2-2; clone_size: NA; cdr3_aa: CASRDGTLNTGELFF; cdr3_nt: TGCGCCAGCAGGGACGGGACTCTTAACACCGGGGAGCTGTTTTTT
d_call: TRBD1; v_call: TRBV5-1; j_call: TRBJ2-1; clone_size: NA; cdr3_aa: CASSQAGDSVYNEQFF; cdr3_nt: TGCGCCAGCAGCCAGGCAGGGGACAGCGTTTACAATGAGCAGTTCTTC
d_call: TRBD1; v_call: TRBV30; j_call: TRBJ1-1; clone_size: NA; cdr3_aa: CAWSVGQGSRTEAFF; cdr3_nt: TGTGCCTGGAGTGTCGGACAGGGATCGCGGACTGAAGCTTTCTTT
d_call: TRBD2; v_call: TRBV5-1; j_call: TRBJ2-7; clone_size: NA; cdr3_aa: CASSSRSGLAGGGEQYF; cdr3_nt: TGCGCCAGCAGCTCTCGATCAGGACTAGCGGGAGGGGGAGAGCAGTACTTC
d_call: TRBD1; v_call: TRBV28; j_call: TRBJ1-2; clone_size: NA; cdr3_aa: CASSFRGQPSYGYTF; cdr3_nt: TGTGCCAGCAGTTTCCGGGGACAGCCATCCTATGGCTACACCTTC
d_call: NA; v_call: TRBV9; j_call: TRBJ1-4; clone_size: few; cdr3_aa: CASSVDGGQEEKLFF; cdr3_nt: TGTGCCAGCAGCGTAGACGGGGGTCAGGAGGAAAAACTGTTTTTT
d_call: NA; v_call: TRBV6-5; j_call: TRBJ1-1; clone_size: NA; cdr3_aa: CASSGHPVNTEAFF; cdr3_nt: TGTGCCAGCAGCGGACATCCCGTGAACACTGAAGCTTTCTTT
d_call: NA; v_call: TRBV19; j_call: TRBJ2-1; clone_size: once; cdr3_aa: CASSIVVGARYNEQFF; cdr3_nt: TGTGCCAGTAGTATAGTAGTGGGGGCGCGGTACAATGAGCAGTTCTTC
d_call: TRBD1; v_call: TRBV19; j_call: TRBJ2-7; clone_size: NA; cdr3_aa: CASSVEGRGTGYEQYF; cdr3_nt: TGTGCCAGTAGTGTCGAGGGACGGGGGACAGGCTACGAGCAGTACTTC
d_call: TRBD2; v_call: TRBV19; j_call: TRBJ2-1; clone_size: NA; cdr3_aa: CASSRRGGSNNEQFF; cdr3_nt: TGTGCCAGCAGCCGGCGGGGGGGCAGCAACAATGAGCAGTTCTTC
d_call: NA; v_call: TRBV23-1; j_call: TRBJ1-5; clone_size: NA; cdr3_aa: CASRPGQSRSNQPQHF; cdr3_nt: TGCGCCAGCAGGCCGGGACAATCTCGTAGCAATCAGCCCCAGCATTTT
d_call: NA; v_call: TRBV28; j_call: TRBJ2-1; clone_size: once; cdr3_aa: CASSLRTDSGEQFF; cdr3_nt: TGTGCCAGCAGCCTACGGACGGACAGTGGTGAGCAGTTCTTC
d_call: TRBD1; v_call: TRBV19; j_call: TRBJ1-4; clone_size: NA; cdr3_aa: CASSKQGDDEKLFF; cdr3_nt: TGTGCCAGTAGTAAACAGGGGGACGATGAAAAACTGTTTTTT
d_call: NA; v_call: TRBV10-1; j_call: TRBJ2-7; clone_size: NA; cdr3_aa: CASSEARPSGRYEQYF; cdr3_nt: TGCGCCAGCAGTGAGGCTAGGCCTTCTGGTCGGTACGAGCAGTACTTC
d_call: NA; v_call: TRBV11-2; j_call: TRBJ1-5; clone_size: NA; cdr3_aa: CASSLDGGGNQPQHF; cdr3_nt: TGTGCCAGCAGCTTAGATGGGGGCGGCAATCAGCCCCAGCATTTT
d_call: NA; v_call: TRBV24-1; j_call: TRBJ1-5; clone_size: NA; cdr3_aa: CATSERGYQPQHF; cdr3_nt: TGTGCCACCAGTGAACGGGGGTATCAGCCCCAGCATTTT
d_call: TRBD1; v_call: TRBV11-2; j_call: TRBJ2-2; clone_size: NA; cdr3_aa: CASSLDSRQGAPGELFF; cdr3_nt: TGTGCCAGCAGCTTAGATTCGAGACAGGGGGCGCCCGGGGAGCTGTTTTTT
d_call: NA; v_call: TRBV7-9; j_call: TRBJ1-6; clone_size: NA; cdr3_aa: CASSSKRDMDNSPLHF; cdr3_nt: TGTGCCAGCAGTTCCAAAAGGGACATGGATAATTCACCCCTCCACTTT
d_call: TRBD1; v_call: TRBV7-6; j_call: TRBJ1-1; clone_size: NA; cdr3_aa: CASSSLRTGGYDTEAFF; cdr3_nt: TGTGCCAGCAGCTCGCTACGGACAGGGGGGTATGACACTGAAGCTTTCTTT